The TCR beta chain described here comes from a study of blood T cell repertoires in COVID-19. The CDR3 is made up of 13 amino acids. V was cut by 0 bases and J by 4 bases, with 7 bases left in between. Germline values: CDR1 SGHDT, CDR2 YYEEEE. Only in-frame clones appear in the TCRdb table, and some are missing; sequencing was by immunoSEQ multiplex PCR. The sample comprises about 220,000 clones, approximately 90% of which are singletons, and around 0.7% rests with the top ten. The sequenced sample was peripheral blood. The source is a man aged 35 to 55 with acute or convalescent COVID-19. The chain links TRBV5-6 to TRBJ1-1; unclear D gene. CDR3 DNA sequence: TGTGCCAGCAGCTTGGGGGCATTCACTGAAGCTTTCTTT. Encoded protein: CASSLGAFTEAFF.